A single sample gave rise to the 14 T cell receptor beta chains below, sequenced in a study of PD-1 blockade in classical Hodgkin lymphoma. All patients relapsed after autologous stem cell transplantation, and brentuximab vedotin exposure varied. Using immunoSEQ multiplex PCR, the repertoire was profiled, and TCRdb retains in-frame clones only, with some absent. The sample yields fewer than 90,000 clones, roughly 89% seen once. Material: peripheral blood mononuclear cells (PBMCs), obtained at baseline. These receptor sequences come from a human donor with classical Hodgkin lymphoma.

The chain has TRBV27 and TRBJ2-7; 11 bases are shared with TRBD2. The V gene's germline CDR1 is MNHEY and CDR2 SMNVEV (reference sequence). The CDR3 has 16 amino acids. Unmatched junction bases numbered 6, after V lost 3 bases and J lost 2 bases. CDR3 sequence: CASSFIRGLAAYEQYF. The CDR3, as DNA: TGTGCCAGCAGTTTTATTCGGGGACTAGCGGCCTACGAGCAGTACTTC.

This rearrangement joins TRBV7-9 to TRBJ1-3; D gene uncertain. Germline V gives CDR1 SEHNR, CDR2 FQNEAQ (reference sequence). CDR3 length: 14 residues. The V end was cut by 5 bases, the J end by 0 bases, with 8 bases between. The CDR3 sequence: CASSRETSGNTIYF. CDR3 nucleotide sequence: TGTGCCAGCAGCAGGGAAACCTCTGGAAACACCATATATTTT.

DNA for the CDR3: TGTGCCAGCAGCTTAGGTAGTGGGGGGGAGACCCAGTACTTC. This sequence encodes CASSLGSGGETQYF. The rearrangement joins TRBV7-2 to TRBJ2-5; tentatively, D is TRBD2 (6 bases). Looked up from germline, CDR1 is SGHTA and CDR2 is FQGNSA. The CDR3 has 14 residues. V was pared by 1 base and J by 5 bases, with 11 bases between.

This clone has just a few counts. The DNA for the CDR3 is TGTGCCAGCAGCTTAGTAAGCTCTGGGGCCAACGTCCTGACTTTC. Encoded protein: CASSLVSSGANVLTF. The chain has TRBV7-2 and TRBJ2-6, with no clear D. From germline, CDR1 is SGHTA and CDR2 FQGNSA. This CDR3 is built from 15 residues. V lost 1 base and J lost 0, with 4 bases in between. Based on the CDR3 plus reference TRBV7-2 and TRBJ2-6, the full variable domain is GAGVSQSPSNKVTEKGKDVELRCDPISGHTALYWYRQSLGQGLEFLIYFQGNSAPDKSGLPSDRFSAERTGGSVSTLTIQRTQQEDSAVYLCASSLVSSGANVLTFGAGSRLTVL.

The chain combines TRBV7-9 with TRBJ2-7; D is undetermined. Deletions cut 3 bases from V and 5 bases from J, with 11 bases between. Germline V gene sequence: CDR1 SEHNR, CDR2 FQNEAQ (reference sequence). This CDR3 spans 13 amino acids. The CDR3 loop reads CASSFSPAHEQYF. CDR3 nucleotides: TGTGCCAGCAGCTTCTCCCCCGCCCACGAGCAGTACTTC. Full variable domain (outside the CDR3, taken from reference TRBV7-9 and TRBJ2-7): DTGVSQNPRHKITKRGQNVTFRCDPISEHNRLYWYRQTLGQGPEFLTYFQNEAQLEKSRLLSDRFSAERPKGSFSTLEIQRTEQGDSAMYLCASSFSPAHEQYFGPGTRLTVT.

V gene TRBV20-1 combines with J gene TRBJ1-2; no clear D. CDR1 and CDR2 from the germline V gene are DFQATT and SNEGSKA (reference sequence). The germline V and J ends were trimmed by 6 bases and 6 bases, with 11 bases remaining between them. The CDR3 is made up of 11 amino acids. Here the CDR3 reads CSAESGDGYTF. The CDR3 DNA reads TGCAGTGCGGAATCGGGAGATGGCTACACCTTC.

The chain combines TRBV28 with TRBJ1-3, with 8 bases aligning to TRBD1. CDR3 length: 15 amino acids. V gave up 6 bases and J gave up 2 bases; unmatched junction bases: 6. Germline V gene data show CDR1 as MDHEN and CDR2 as SYDVKM. For the CDR3, the DNA is TGTGCCAGCAGCCTGACAGGGGCAACTGGAAACACCATATATTTT. Translating gives CASSLTGATGNTIYF.

V gene TRBV5-1 combines with J gene TRBJ2-1; 11 bases match TRBD2. Germline V CDR1 and CDR2: SGHRS, YFSETQ. The CDR3 contains 14 residues. J lost 6 bases, V lost 5 bases, and 4 bases had no gene match. This CDR3 reads CASRMGTSGNEQFF. The CDR3 nucleotides are TGCGCCAGCAGAATGGGGACTAGCGGCAATGAGCAGTTCTTC.

The chain recombines TRBV30 with TRBJ2-1, with TRBD1 matching over 8 bases. There are 14 residues in the CDR3. The ends lost 0 bases at V and 7 bases at J; junction bases unmatched: 5. CDR1 GTSNPN and CDR2 SVGIG come from the germline V gene (reference sequence). The CDR3 sequence: CAWSVGQGANEQFF. CDR3 sequence (DNA): TGTGCCTGGAGTGTGGGGCAGGGGGCTAATGAGCAGTTCTTC.

The chain recombines TRBV2 with TRBJ1-1, with D tentatively TRBD1 (5 bases). V lost 3 bases and J 1 base, leaving 12 bases between the germline ends. This CDR3 has 15 residues. Germline V lookup: CDR1 SNHLY, CDR2 FYNNEI. The CDR3 DNA reads as TGTGCCAGCAGTGATCCGGGGACGGCGAACACTGAAGCTTTCTTT. Protein sequence: CASSDPGTANTEAFF.

In DNA, the CDR3 is TGTGCCAGCAGCTCCTATCAGGGCTACGAGCAGTACTTC. Translating it yields CASSSYQGYEQYF. The chain recombines TRBV7-6 with TRBJ2-7; weak D call: TRBD1 (5 bases). This CDR3 is 13 amino acids long. Deletions cut 4 bases from V and 3 bases from J, with 10 bases between. CDR1 and CDR2 from the germline V gene are SGHVS and FNYEAQ. Full variable domain (missing parts from reference TRBV7-6 and TRBJ2-7): GAGVSQSPRYKVTKRGQDVALRCDPISGHVSLYWYRQALGQGPEFLTYFNYEAQQDKSGLPNDRFSAERPEGSISTLTIQRTEQRDSAMYRCASSSYQGYEQYFGPGTRLTVT.

CDR3 DNA: TGTGCCAGCAGCTCCGGACTAGGACGAACCAACGAAGCTTTCTTT. It translates to CASSSGLGRTNEAFF. The genes are TRBV7-2 and TRBJ1-1; D not certain. CDR3 length equals 15 residues. Per the germline V gene, CDR1 is SGHTA and CDR2 is FQGNSA. Trimming left V 4 bases short and J 8 bases short, with 20 bases between.

The chain employs TRBV4-1 and TRBJ2-3; a weak D match, TRBD1 (6 bases). Germline CDR1 MGHRA, CDR2 YSYEKL. V dropped 1 base and J dropped 5 bases, with 13 bases sitting between them. There are 15 residues in the CDR3. DNA of the CDR3: TGCGCCAGCAGCCAAGCGGCAGGGGCAAGAGATACGCAGTATTTT. Translating it yields CASSQAAGARDTQYF.

The chain uses TRBV19 and TRBJ2-3; unclear D gene. Germline CDR1 reads LNHDA; CDR2 reads SQIVND (reference sequence). Trimming cost V 6 bases and J 5 bases, with 9 bases left between them. CDR3 length: 12 amino acids. CDR3 loop: CASSVPGDTQYF. For the CDR3, the DNA is TGTGCCAGTAGCGTACCGGGAGATACGCAGTATTTT.